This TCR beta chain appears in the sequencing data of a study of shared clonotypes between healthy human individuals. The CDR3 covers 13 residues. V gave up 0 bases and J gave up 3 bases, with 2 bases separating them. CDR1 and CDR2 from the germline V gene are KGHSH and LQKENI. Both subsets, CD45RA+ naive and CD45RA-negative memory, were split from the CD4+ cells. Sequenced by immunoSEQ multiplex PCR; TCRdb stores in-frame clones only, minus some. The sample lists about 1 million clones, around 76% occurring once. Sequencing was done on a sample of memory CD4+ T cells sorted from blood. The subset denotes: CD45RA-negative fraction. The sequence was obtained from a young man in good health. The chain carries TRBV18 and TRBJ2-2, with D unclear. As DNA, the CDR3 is TGTGCCAGCTCACCACCGTACACCGGGGAGCTGTTTTTT. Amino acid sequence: CASSPPYTGELFF.